What follows describes a single T cell receptor (beta chain). The antigen is undetermined. Per the original data handling: In the immunoSEQ data, sequences were junction-only and lacked quality scores, so filtering differed. The protocol was immunoSEQ multiplex PCR, while the TCRdb copy is restricted to in-frame clones and leaves out a portion. From that table come the V and J calls and clone size; the DNA was used to work out D and trimming. The sample yields approximately 2,000,000 clones, just over 90% seen once. After removal of 7 bases from V and 3 bases from J, the junction contained 8 bases not matched to a gene. The CDR3 is 15 residues long. The germline V gene has CDR1 SNHLY and CDR2 FYNNEI. CD8 cells regarded as naive lacked CD45RO, were positively chosen for CCR7, and omitted terminally differentiated effector memory CD45RA+ cells. The data were taken from a study of shared clonotypes between healthy human individuals. Study-level results: Naive CD4 clonotypes overlapped across a few donors at about 5.3%.

The TCR originated in a man younger than 35 in good health. Some clones in this sample may be carry-over from other donors' samples. Input material: naive CD8+ T cells from PBMCs. The chain couples TRBV2 to TRBJ2-2; 7 bases line up with TRBD2. For the CDR3, the DNA is TGTGCCAGCATGGCGAGCGGGACGTACACCGGGGAGCTGTTTTTT. As protein: CASMASGTYTGELFF. The complete variable domain, with remaining parts taken from reference TRBV2 and TRBJ2-2, reads EPEVTQTPSHQVTQMGQEVILRCVPISNHLYFYWYRQILGQKVEFLVSFYNNEISEKSEIFDDQFSVERPDGSNFTLKIRSTKLEDSAMYFCASMASGTYTGELFFGEGSRLTVL.